A selection of T cell receptor beta chains follows, all from one sample in a study of T-cell memory formation after mild COVID-19. TCRdb fed the 5' RACE reads into MiXCR, producing one record per CDR3 protein. Of about 30,000 distinct CDR3 sequences listed, around 12% are singletons. The specimen was PBMCs or a T cell subset sorted from them (not recorded which). The receptors derive from an adult woman who had mild COVID-19 (a few samples of this study predate the infection). Cell type and time point are not known. Each CDR3 is given with its conserved first and last residue. D genes are given only for firm matches. Some rows have no size entry. The others give once, few or many, or a class for an expanded clone.

>many|TRBJ1-1|NA|TRBV29-1
CSVRGMNTEAFF
TGCAGCGTTCGGGGGATGAACACTGAAGCTTTCTTT
>many|TRBJ2-3|NA|TRBV9
CASSVVGVASDTQYF
TGTGCCAGCAGCGTAGTCGGTGTCGCCTCAGATACGCAGTATTTT
>many|TRBJ1-2|NA|TRBV24-1
CATSDSGHGYTF
TGTGCCACCAGTGATTCGGGGCATGGCTACACCTTC
>few|TRBJ1-2|NA|TRBV5-6
CASRKLQGIANYGYTF
TGTGCCAGCAGAAAGCTACAGGGAATAGCTAACTATGGCTACACCTTC
>many|TRBJ2-1|TRBD2|TRBV5-1
CASVHTSGSYNEQFF
TGCGCCAGCGTCCATACTAGCGGATCTTACAATGAGCAGTTCTTC
>many|TRBJ2-1|TRBD2|TRBV4-2
CASSQGGLETSNEQFF
TGTGCCAGCAGCCAAGGTGGACTAGAAACTTCAAATGAGCAGTTCTTC
>many|TRBJ2-5|TRBD1|TRBV5-1
CASSLVVAGTVRAQYF
TGCGCCAGCAGCTTGGTTGTGGCCGGGACAGTACGGGCCCAGTACTTC
>many|TRBJ2-7|NA|TRBV25-1
CASSSHGYEQYF
TGTGCCAGCAGTTCCCACGGTTACGAGCAGTACTTC
>many|TRBJ1-1|NA|TRBV20-1
CSAMRVSLHTEAFF
TGCAGTGCTATGAGAGTCAGCTTACACACTGAAGCTTTCTTT
>many|TRBJ2-2|NA|TRBV19
CASRGFTGELFF
TGTGCCAGTAGGGGTTTCACCGGGGAGCTGTTTTTT
>many|TRBJ1-5|TRBD1|TRBV7-2
CASSPGGGNQPQHF
TGTGCCAGCAGCCCAGGGGGAGGCAATCAGCCCCAGCATTTT
>many|TRBJ2-3|TRBD1|TRBV20-1
CSAANTGGSGDTQYF
TGCAGTGCCGCTAACACAGGGGGCTCTGGAGATACGCAGTATTTT
>many|TRBJ2-7|TRBD2|TRBV5-1
CASSTGLAGGGQRTYEQYF
TGCGCCAGCAGCACGGGACTAGCGGGGGGCGGGCAGAGGACCTACGAGCAGTACTTC
>many|TRBJ2-7|TRBD2|TRBV7-9
CASSSGTSGRGLPWEQYF
TGTGCCAGCAGCTCCGGGACTAGCGGGAGAGGGTTGCCTTGGGAGCAGTACTTC
>many|TRBJ1-3|NA|TRBV3-1
CASSQVGSSGNTIYF
TGTGCCAGCAGCCAAGTGGGGTCCTCTGGAAACACCATATATTTT
>many|TRBJ2-2|TRBD1|TRBV24-1
CATSDSRQGSNTGELFF
TGTGCCACCAGTGATTCGAGACAGGGATCGAACACCGGGGAGCTGTTTTTT
>NA|TRBJ2-1|NA|TRBV7-8
CASSLAHRDEQFF
TGTGCCAGCAGCTTAGCGCACAGGGATGAGCAGTTCTTC
>many|TRBJ1-1|NA|TRBV4-1
CASSQDWHRVVPMNTEAFF
TGCGCCAGCAGCCAAGATTGGCACAGGGTGGTCCCAATGAACACTGAAGCTTTCTTT
>many|TRBJ1-2|TRBD1|TRBV5-1
CASSPRLGDRAHGYTF
TGCGCCAGCAGTCCCCGGTTGGGAGACAGGGCTCATGGCTACACCTTC
>many|TRBJ2-3|TRBD2|TRBV7-3
CASSFSGGTDTQYF
TGTGCCAGCAGCTTCAGCGGGGGCACAGATACGCAGTATTTT
>many|TRBJ2-5|NA|TRBV7-8
CATRTKRGASQKETQYF
TGTGCCACCCGAACCAAGAGGGGGGCCAGCCAGAAAGAGACCCAGTACTTC
>many|TRBJ2-6|NA|TRBV6-5
CASGQSSGANVLTF
TGTGCCAGCGGTCAAAGCTCTGGGGCCAACGTCCTGACTTTC
>many|TRBJ2-2|TRBD1|TRBV20-1
CSANGQGKRELFF
TGCAGTGCCAACGGACAGGGGAAAAGGGAGCTGTTTTTT
>many|TRBJ1-2|NA|TRBV7-2
CASSLGGEGYGYTF
TGTGCCAGCAGCTTAGGGGGCGAGGGCTATGGCTACACCTTC
>many|TRBJ2-1|TRBD1|TRBV12-3/TRBV12-4
CASRGTAEMNEQFF
TGTGCCAGCAGGGGGACAGCGGAGATGAATGAGCAGTTCTTC
>many|TRBJ2-1|TRBD2|TRBV20-1
CSAPPSGGANEQFF
TGCAGTGCCCCTCCTAGCGGGGGGGCCAATGAGCAGTTCTTC
>many|TRBJ1-2|NA|TRBV7-9
CASSLVAATNYGYTF
TGTGCCAGCAGCTTAGTGGCTGCCACTAACTATGGCTACACCTTC